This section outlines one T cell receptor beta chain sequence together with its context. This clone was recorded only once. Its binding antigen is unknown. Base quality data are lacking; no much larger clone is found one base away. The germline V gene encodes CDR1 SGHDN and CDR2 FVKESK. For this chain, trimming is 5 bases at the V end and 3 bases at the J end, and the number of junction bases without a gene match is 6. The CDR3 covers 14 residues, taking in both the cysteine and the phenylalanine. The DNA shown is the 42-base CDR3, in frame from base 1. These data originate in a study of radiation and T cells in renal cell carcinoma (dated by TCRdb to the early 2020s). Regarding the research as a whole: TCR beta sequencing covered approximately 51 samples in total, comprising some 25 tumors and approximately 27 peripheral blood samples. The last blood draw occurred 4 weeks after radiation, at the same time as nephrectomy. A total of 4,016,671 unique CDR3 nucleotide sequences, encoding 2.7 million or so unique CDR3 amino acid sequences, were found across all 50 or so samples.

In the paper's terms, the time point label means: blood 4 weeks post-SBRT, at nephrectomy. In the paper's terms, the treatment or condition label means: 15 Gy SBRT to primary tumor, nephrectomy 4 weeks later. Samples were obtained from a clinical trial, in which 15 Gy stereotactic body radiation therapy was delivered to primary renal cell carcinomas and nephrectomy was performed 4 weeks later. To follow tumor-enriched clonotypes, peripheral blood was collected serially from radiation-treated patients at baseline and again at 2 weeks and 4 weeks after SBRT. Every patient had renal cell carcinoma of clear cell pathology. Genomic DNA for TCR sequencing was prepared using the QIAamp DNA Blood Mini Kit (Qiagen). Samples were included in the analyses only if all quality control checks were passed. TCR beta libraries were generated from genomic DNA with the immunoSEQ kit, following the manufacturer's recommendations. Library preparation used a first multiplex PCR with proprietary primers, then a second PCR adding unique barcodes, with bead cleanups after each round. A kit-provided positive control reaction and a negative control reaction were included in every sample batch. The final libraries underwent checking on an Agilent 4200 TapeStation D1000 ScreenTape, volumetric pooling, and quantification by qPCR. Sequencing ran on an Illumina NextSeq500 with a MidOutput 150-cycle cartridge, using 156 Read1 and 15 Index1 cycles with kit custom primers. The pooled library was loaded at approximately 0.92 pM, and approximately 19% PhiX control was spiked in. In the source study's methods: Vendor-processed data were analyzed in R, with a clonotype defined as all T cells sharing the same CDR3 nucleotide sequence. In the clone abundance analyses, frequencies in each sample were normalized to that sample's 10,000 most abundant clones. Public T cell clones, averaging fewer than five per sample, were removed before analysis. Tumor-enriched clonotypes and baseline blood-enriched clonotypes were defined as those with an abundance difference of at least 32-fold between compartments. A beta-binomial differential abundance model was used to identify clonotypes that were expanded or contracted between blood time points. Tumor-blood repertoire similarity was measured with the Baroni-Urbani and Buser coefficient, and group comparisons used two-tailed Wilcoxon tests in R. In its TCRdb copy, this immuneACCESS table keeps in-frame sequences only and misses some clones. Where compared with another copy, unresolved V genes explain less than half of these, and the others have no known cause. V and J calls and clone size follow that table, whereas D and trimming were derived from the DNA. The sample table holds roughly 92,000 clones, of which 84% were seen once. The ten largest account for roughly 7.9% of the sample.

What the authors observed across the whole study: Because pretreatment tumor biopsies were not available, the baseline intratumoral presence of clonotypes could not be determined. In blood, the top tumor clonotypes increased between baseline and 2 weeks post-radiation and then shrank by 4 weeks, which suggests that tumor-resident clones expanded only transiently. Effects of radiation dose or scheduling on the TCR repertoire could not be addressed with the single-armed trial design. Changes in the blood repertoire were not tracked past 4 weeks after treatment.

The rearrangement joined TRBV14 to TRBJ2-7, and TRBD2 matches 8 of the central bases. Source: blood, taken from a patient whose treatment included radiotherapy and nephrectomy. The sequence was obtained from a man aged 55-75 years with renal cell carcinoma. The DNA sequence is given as TGTGCCAGCAGCACTAGCGGAGCCCTCTACGAGCAGTACTTC. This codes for CASSTSGALYEQYF.